The 28 T cell receptor beta chains below were found in one sample sequenced in a study of T cells in Graves' hyperthyroidism and ophthalmopathy. TCR beta CDR3 sequences were amplified from RNA transcripts. HTBI primers were the set used in a first-round RT-PCR of the TCR CDR3. Using its own MiXCR run on the multiplex PCR reads, TCRdb lists one record per CDR3 protein. The sample consists of 480,000 or so distinct CDR3 sequences, 46% of them appearing once. The material sequenced was peripheral blood or thyroid tissue (not recorded which). These receptors all come from an adult woman with Graves' disease, either hyperthyroidism or ophthalmopathy (not recorded which).

As concerns this clonotype: Sequence at one end of the junction differs from germline and may be a read error. V usage is TRBV5-8 and J usage is TRBJ1-2, with a weak D call TRBD1 (6 bases). Looked up from germline, CDR1 is SGHTS and CDR2 is YDEGEE. This CDR3 comprises 15 residues. The CDR3 loop reads CASSLAGGPNYGYTF. In DNA form, the CDR3 reads TGCGCCAGCAGCTTGGCCGGGGGCCCTAACTATGGCTACACCTTC.

The V gene is TRBV4-1, the J gene TRBJ1-6, with 7 bases matching TRBD1. Germline V gene lookup returns CDR1 MGHRA and CDR2 YSYEKL. There are 15 residues in the CDR3. Germline trimming cut 4 bases from V and 6 bases from J; bases unmatched to any gene: 6. The CDR3 spells CASSLRDSPNSPLHF. The CDR3 nucleotides read TGCGCCAGCAGCCTCCGGGACAGCCCTAATTCACCCCTCCACTTT.

This clonotype was seen more than once but under ten times. J is TRBJ1-3 and V is TRBV28; D is unresolved. The CDR3 is made up of 14 amino acids. V lost 3 bases and J 0 bases, leaving 6 bases between the germline ends. The germline V gene has CDR1 MDHEN and CDR2 SYDVKM. The CDR3 DNA reads as TGTGCCAGCAGTTTTAGAGACTCTGGAAACACCATATATTTT. Protein sequence: CASSFRDSGNTIYF.

This clonotype was seen at least ten times. CDR3 DNA: TGCAGTCCCCGACGGACACAAGAGACCCAGTACTTC. Residues: CSPRRTQETQYF. This chain connects TRBV20-1 to TRBJ2-5; TRBD1 is a possible D gene (5 bases). The CDR3 has 12 amino acids. Trimming pared 8 bases from V and 2 bases from J, leaving 12 bases between. The germline V gene has CDR1 DFQATT and CDR2 SNEGSKA (reference sequence).

This clonotype showed up just a few times. The J gene is TRBJ2-5, the V gene TRBV29-1; D is undetermined. Germline values: CDR1 SQVTM, CDR2 ANQGSEA. The CDR3 spans 12 residues. Trimming shortened V by 5 bases and J by 4 bases, and 11 bases separated the two germline ends. The CDR3 sequence is CSVQLVGETQYF. In DNA, the CDR3 is TGCAGCGTTCAGCTGGTGGGAGAGACCCAGTACTTC.

Ten or more counts support this clonotype. The chain recombines TRBV4-1 with TRBJ2-5; D is possibly TRBD1 or TRBD2 (6 bases each). The germline V and J ends were trimmed by 6 bases and 2 bases, with 13 bases remaining between them. CDR1 is MGHRA and CDR2 is YSYEKL in the germline V gene. The CDR3 is 14 amino acids. The CDR3 region has the DNA TGCGCCAGCAGATCAACAGGGACTCAAGAGACCCAGTACTTC. Amino acid sequence: CASRSTGTQETQYF.

The V and J genes are TRBV7-8 and TRBJ1-6, with D unresolved. This CDR3 contains 14 residues. Trimming left V 1 base short and J 10 bases short, with 11 bases between. Germline V gene sequence: CDR1 SGHVS, CDR2 FQNEAQ. The CDR3 region has the DNA TGTGCCAGCAGCTTAGTAGTGGGCAGCTCACCCCTCCACTTT. Protein: CASSLVVGSSPLHF.

This rearrangement joins TRBV29-1 to TRBJ2-5; D is undetermined. The CDR3 is 14 amino acids. Germline V gene sequence: CDR1 SQVTM, CDR2 ANQGSEA. Trimming left V 4 bases short and J 3 bases short, with 15 bases between. The DNA of the CDR3 is TGCAGCGTTGTAGGGCTCTCAACGGAAGAGACCCAGTACTTC. The encoded protein is CSVVGLSTEETQYF.

A few counts support this clonotype. The V gene is TRBV7-2, the J gene TRBJ2-2; 9 nucleotides line up with TRBD2. This CDR3 spans 16 amino acids. Unmatched junction bases numbered 8, after V lost 5 bases and J lost 4 bases. The V gene's germline CDR1 is SGHTA and CDR2 FQGNSA. The CDR3 reads CASSQRAGGGTGELFF. In nucleotides, the CDR3 is TGTGCCAGCAGCCAGCGGGCGGGAGGGGGCACCGGGGAGCTGTTTTTT.

This clonotype has ten or more counts. The chain carries TRBV7-9 and TRBJ1-2; D gene uncertain. Looked up from germline, CDR1 is SEHNR and CDR2 is FQNEAQ (reference sequence). V lost 1 base to trimming and J lost 1 base, with 4 bases between them. This CDR3 has 13 amino acids. The CDR3 nucleotides are TGTGCCAGCAGCTTAGGGTTTAACTATGGCTACACCTTC. It codes for CASSLGFNYGYTF.

The table lists this clonotype with a few counts. V gene TRBV20-1 combines with J gene TRBJ1-5; the D gene is possibly TRBD1 (5 bases). CDR3 length: 14 residues. V was trimmed by 2 bases and J by 2 bases, leaving 10 bases between them. The germline V gene encodes CDR1 DFQATT and CDR2 SNEGSKA (reference sequence). CDR3 in amino acids: CSARQGRGNQPQHF. CDR3 bases: TGCAGTGCTAGACAGGGCCGTGGCAATCAGCCCCAGCATTTT.

The chain is built from TRBV11-1 and TRBJ1-6; D uncertain. This CDR3 is built from 14 residues. V gave up 6 bases and J gave up 10 bases, with 16 bases separating them. Germline CDR1 and CDR2: SGHAT and FQDESV (reference sequence). CDR3: CASRYEEGYSPLHF. CDR3 bases: TGTGCCAGCAGATATGAAGAGGGTTACTCACCCCTCCACTTT. Full variable domain (rest looked up from reference TRBV11-1 and TRBJ1-6): EAEVAQSPRYKITEKSQAVAFWCDPISGHATLYWYRQILGQGPELLVQFQDESVVDDSQLPKDRFSAERLKGVDSTLKIQPAELGDSAMYLCASRYEEGYSPLHFGNGTRLTVT.

The V call is TRBV5-1, the J call TRBJ2-7, with D perhaps TRBD1 (5 bases). The CDR3 has 15 residues. The V gene's germline CDR1 is SGHRS and CDR2 YFSETQ. V dropped 0 bases and J dropped 6 bases, with 16 bases sitting between them. In nucleotides, the CDR3 is TGCGCCAGCAGCTTGGCTGGCGGATGGACATCCGAGCAGTACTTC. Its translation: CASSLAGGWTSEQYF. Based on the CDR3 plus reference TRBV5-1 and TRBJ2-7, the full variable domain is KAGVTQTPRYLIKTRGQQVTLSCSPISGHRSVSWYQQTPGQGLQFLFEYFSETQRNKGNFPGRFSGRQFSNSRSEMNVSTLELGDSALYLCASSLAGGWTSEQYFGPGTRLTVT.

Ten or more counts support this clonotype. The V and J genes are TRBV6-2 or TRBV6-3 and TRBJ2-6; no definite D call. The germline V gene has CDR1 MNHEY and CDR2 SVGEGT. The length of the CDR3 is 14 residues. Trimming removed 6 bases at V and 4 bases at J, with 10 bases between. This CDR3 is CASSRASGANVLTF. CDR3 sequence (DNA): TGTGCCAGCAGCAGAGCGTCCGGGGCCAACGTCCTGACTTTC.

This clonotype came up a few times. The rearrangement links TRBV10-2 to TRBJ2-5; TRBD1 matches at 7 bases. The CDR3 runs to 14 residues. With V trimmed by 4 bases and J by 7 bases, 9 bases remained unmatched. Looked up from germline, CDR1 is WSHSY and CDR2 is SAAADI. The CDR3 sequence: CASSGTTGLGTQYF. The CDR3 DNA reads as TGCGCCAGCAGTGGAACGACAGGGCTGGGGACCCAGTACTTC.

The chain is built from TRBV7-2 and TRBJ1-6; perhaps TRBD1 as D (6 bases). Trimming stripped 6 bases from V and 13 bases from J, with 13 bases between. Germline CDR1 SGHTA, CDR2 FQGNSA. The CDR3 contains 12 residues. CDR3 sequence (DNA): TGTGCCAGCAGGGGGGCAGATGCGCCCCTCCACTTT. Translated, it gives CASRGADAPLHF.

A single count supports this clonotype. The J gene is TRBJ2-7, the V gene TRBV7-2; tentatively, D is TRBD2 (5 bases). Germline loops: CDR1 SGHTA, CDR2 FQGNSA. Trimming cost V 6 bases and J 5 bases, with 20 bases left between them. The CDR3 length is 15 residues. This CDR3 reads CASRPGSLGVHEQYF. The CDR3 DNA reads TGTGCCAGCAGGCCCGGCTCACTAGGCGTCCACGAGCAGTACTTC.

This chain joins TRBV20-1 and TRBJ1-5, with a possible D match to TRBD1 (6 bases). Trimming left V 0 bases short and J 15 bases short, with 12 bases between. This CDR3 has 11 amino acids. The germline V gene has CDR1 DFQATT and CDR2 SNEGSKA (reference sequence). The CDR3, as DNA: TGCAGTGCTAGAGAAGGGACAAATCGGCATTTT. Translated, it gives CSAREGTNRHF.

The rearrangement uses TRBV6-5 and TRBJ1-2; TRBD1 might be the D (5 bases). The CDR3 contains 13 residues. V gave up 2 bases and J gave up 8 bases, with 12 bases separating them. Germline V gene lookup returns CDR1 MNHEY and CDR2 SVGAGI. The CDR3 DNA reads as TGTGCCAGCAGTTACCGGCAGGGAGGAGGCTACACCTTC. It is translated as CASSYRQGGGYTF.

This clonotype was picked up many times. This chain uses TRBV5-1 with TRBJ2-5; TRBD2 matches at 12 bases. With 1 base clipped from V and 0 bases from J, the junction kept 4 bases outside the gene matches. CDR1 SGHRS and CDR2 YFSETQ come from the germline V gene. This CDR3 region has 17 residues. This CDR3 reads CASSLSLAGGYQETQYF. In DNA form, the CDR3 reads TGCGCCAGCAGCTTGTCACTAGCGGGAGGTTACCAAGAGACCCAGTACTTC. Based on the CDR3 plus reference TRBV5-1 and TRBJ2-5, the full variable domain is KAGVTQTPRYLIKTRGQQVTLSCSPISGHRSVSWYQQTPGQGLQFLFEYFSETQRNKGNFPGRFSGRQFSNSRSEMNVSTLELGDSALYLCASSLSLAGGYQETQYFGPGTRLLVL.

This clonotype was observed at least ten times. V is TRBV7-9 and J is TRBJ2-2; D is undetermined. This CDR3 comprises 13 residues. V was trimmed by 2 bases and J by 5 bases, leaving 6 bases between them. From germline, CDR1 is SEHNR and CDR2 FQNEAQ (reference sequence). The CDR3 sequence is CASSLSVTGELFF. CDR3 bases: TGTGCCAGCAGCTTATCGGTTACCGGGGAGCTGTTTTTT. Full variable domain (outside the CDR3, taken from reference TRBV7-9 and TRBJ2-2): DTGVSQNPRHKITKRGQNVTFRCDPISEHNRLYWYRQTLGQGPEFLTYFQNEAQLEKSRLLSDRFSAERPKGSFSTLEIQRTEQGDSAMYLCASSLSVTGELFFGEGSRLTVL.

There are a few counts of this clonotype. The chain is built from TRBV12-3 or TRBV12-4 and TRBJ1-3, with D uncertain. The V gene lost 3 bases and the J gene lost 2 bases, with 8 bases spanning the gap. CDR3 size: 14 residues. The CDR3 sequence: CASSLRWAGNTIYF. The CDR3 DNA reads as TGTGCCAGCAGTTTGAGGTGGGCTGGAAACACCATATATTTT.

This clonotype appeared once. The chain is built from TRBV20-1 and TRBJ2-7; TRBD2 agrees at 10 bases. Germline V CDR1 and CDR2: DFQATT, SNEGSKA (reference sequence). The trim removed 6 bases at V and 3 bases at J, leaving 11 bases unmatched. The CDR3 sequence is 15 residues long. CDR3 bases: TGCAGTGCGGACAGCTATAGCGGGAGGAGCTACGAGCAGTACTTC. Translated: CSADSYSGRSYEQYF.

This chain uses TRBV2 with TRBJ2-2; D ambiguous. The CDR3 extends over 13 amino acids. Deletions cut 4 bases from V and 5 bases from J, with 8 bases between. CDR1 is SNHLY, CDR2 FYNNEI, per germline. The CDR3 protein is CASSATRTGELFF. Written as DNA, the CDR3 is TGTGCCAGCAGTGCAACAAGAACCGGGGAGCTGTTTTTT.

This clonotype came up many times. This chain uses TRBV10-3 with TRBJ1-1; D is ambiguous. The CDR3 spans 14 residues. Between the trimmed V and J ends, which lost 2 bases and 9 bases, there was a span of 16 bases. Germline V lookup: CDR1 ENHRY, CDR2 SYGVKD. CDR3 protein: CAISEGWRSPKAFF. The CDR3 DNA follows: TGTGCCATCAGTGAGGGTTGGCGGTCCCCTAAAGCTTTCTTT.

This clonotype was observed at least ten times. The chain combines TRBV7-2 with TRBJ1-5; weak D call: TRBD1 (6 bases). V was clipped by 1 base and J by 6 bases, with 10 bases between them. CDR1 and CDR2 from the germline V gene are SGHTA and FQGNSA. The CDR3 extends over 14 amino acids. CDR3 nucleotides: TGTGCCAGCAGCTTAGTGGGGGCCGGTCAGCCCCAGCATTTT. It encodes CASSLVGAGQPQHF.

The V and J genes are TRBV29-1 and TRBJ2-7, with 12 positions matching TRBD2. V was clipped by 6 bases and J by 2 bases; unmatched bases: 8. CDR3 size: 15 residues. CDR1 and CDR2 from the germline V gene are SQVTM and ANQGSEA. The chain's CDR3 is CSVALAGGGTYEQYF. The CDR3 DNA follows: TGCAGCGTAGCTCTAGCGGGAGGGGGAACCTACGAGCAGTACTTC.

Note on this clonotype: The DNA is omitted, as the CDR3 cannot be located on it reliably, and the CDR3 follows TCRdb's listing. The chain carries TRBV5-1 and TRBJ2-3; the table's D gene call, TRBD2, was not cross checked with the DNA. The CDR3 is made up of 22 amino acids, end residues included. Germline CDR1 and CDR2: SGHRS and YFSETQ. CDR3 region: CASSFYICSARGRLASMDTQYF.